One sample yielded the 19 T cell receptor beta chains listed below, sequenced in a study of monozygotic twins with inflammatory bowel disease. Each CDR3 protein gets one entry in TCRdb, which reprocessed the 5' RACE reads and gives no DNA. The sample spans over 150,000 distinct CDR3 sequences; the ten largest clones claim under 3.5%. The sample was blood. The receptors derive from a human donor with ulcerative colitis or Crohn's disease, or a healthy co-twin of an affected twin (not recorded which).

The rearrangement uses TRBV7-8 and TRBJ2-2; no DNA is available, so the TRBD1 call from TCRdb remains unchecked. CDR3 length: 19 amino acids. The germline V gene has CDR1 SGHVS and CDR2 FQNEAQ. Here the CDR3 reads CASSLALGGALRETGELFF. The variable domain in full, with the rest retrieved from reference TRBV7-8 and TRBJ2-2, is GAGVSQSPRYKVAKRGQDVALRCDPISGHVSLFWYQQALGQGPEFLTYFQNEAQLDKSGLPSDRFFAERPEGSVSTLKIQRTQQEDSAVYLCASSLALGGALRETGELFFGEGSRLTVL.

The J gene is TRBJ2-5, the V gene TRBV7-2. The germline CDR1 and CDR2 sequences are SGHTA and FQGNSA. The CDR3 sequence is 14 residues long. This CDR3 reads CASSLGRDQETQYF.

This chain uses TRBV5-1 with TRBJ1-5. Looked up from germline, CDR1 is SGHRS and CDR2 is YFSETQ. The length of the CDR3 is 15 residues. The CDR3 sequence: CASRIRPDPNQPQHF.

The CDR3 protein is CATTTGGMNEQFF. V usage is TRBV24-1 and J usage is TRBJ2-1; TCRdb picks TRBD1, but there is no DNA to check that call. Germline V gene sequence: CDR1 KGHDR, CDR2 SFDVKD. The CDR3 length is 13 residues.

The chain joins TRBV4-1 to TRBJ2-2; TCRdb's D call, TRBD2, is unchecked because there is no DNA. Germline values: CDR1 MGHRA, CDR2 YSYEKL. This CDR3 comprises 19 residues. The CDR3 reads CASSQDRSEAGGKAGELFF.

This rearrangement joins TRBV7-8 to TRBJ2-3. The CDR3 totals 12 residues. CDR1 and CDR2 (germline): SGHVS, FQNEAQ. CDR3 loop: CASSFHTDTQYF.

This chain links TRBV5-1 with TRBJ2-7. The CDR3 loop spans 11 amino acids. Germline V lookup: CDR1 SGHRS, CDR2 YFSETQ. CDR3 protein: CASSLGVKQYF.

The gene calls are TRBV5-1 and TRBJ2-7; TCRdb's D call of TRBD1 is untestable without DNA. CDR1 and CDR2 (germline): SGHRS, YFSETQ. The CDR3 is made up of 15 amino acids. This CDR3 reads CASSSRRSVAHEQYF.

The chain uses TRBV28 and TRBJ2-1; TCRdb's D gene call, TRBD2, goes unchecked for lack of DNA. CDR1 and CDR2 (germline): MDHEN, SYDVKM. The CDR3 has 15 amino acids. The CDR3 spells CASSLTGGTYNEQFF.

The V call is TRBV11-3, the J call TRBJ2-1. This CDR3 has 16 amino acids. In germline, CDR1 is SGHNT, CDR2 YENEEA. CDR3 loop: CASRPAKKSSYNEQFF.

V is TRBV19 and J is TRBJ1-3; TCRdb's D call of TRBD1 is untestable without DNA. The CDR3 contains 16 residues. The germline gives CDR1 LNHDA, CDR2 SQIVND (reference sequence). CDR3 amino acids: CASSLQTGTVGNTIYF.

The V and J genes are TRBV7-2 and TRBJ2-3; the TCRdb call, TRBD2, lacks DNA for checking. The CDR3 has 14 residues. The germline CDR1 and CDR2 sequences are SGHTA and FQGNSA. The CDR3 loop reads CASGRFAGLDTQYF.

CDR3: CASSLAVFLAGEGPYNEQFF. This rearrangement joins TRBV7-6 to TRBJ2-1; absent DNA, TCRdb's TRBD2 call cannot be checked. The CDR3 has 20 residues. In germline, CDR1 is SGHVS, CDR2 FNYEAQ.

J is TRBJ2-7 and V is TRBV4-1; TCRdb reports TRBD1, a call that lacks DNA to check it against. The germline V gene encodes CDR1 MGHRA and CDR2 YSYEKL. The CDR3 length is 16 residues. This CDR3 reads CASSQLSGQGAYEQYF.

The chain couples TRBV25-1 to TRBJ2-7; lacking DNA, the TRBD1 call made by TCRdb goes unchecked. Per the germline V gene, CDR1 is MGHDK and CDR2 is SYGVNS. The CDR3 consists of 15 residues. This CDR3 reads CASSDGALSGYEQYF.

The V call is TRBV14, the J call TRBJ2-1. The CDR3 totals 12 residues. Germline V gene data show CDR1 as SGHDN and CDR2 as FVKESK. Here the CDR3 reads CASSKGYNEQFF.

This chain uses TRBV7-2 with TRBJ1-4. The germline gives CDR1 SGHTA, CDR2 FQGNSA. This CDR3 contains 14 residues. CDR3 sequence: CASSLGSINEKLFF. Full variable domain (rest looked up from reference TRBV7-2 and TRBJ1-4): GAGVSQSPSNKVTEKGKDVELRCDPISGHTALYWYRQSLGQGLEFLIYFQGNSAPDKSGLPSDRFSAERTGGSVSTLTIQRTQQEDSAVYLCASSLGSINEKLFFGSGTQLSVL.

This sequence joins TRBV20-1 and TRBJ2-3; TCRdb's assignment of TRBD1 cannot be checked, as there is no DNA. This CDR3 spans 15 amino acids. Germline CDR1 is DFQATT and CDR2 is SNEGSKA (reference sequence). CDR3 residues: CSANAPRGVTDTQYF.

CDR3 sequence: CASSLDLGSTDTQYF. This chain links TRBV12-3 or TRBV12-4 with TRBJ2-3. This CDR3 region has 15 residues.